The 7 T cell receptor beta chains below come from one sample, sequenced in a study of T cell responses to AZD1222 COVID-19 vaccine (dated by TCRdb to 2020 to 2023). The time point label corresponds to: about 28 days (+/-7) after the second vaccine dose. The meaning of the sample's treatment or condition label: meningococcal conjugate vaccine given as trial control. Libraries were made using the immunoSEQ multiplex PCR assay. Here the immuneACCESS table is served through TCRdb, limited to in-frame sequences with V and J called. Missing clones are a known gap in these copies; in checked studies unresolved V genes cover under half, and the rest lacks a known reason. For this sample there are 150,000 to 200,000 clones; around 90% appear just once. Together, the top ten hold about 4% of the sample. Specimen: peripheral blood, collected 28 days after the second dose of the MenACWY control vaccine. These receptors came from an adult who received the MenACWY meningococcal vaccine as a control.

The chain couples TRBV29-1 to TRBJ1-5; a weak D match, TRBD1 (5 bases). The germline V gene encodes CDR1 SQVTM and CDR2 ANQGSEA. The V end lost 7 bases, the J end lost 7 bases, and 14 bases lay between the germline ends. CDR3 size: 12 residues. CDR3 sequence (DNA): TGCAGCGCCCGGGACGCGGACCAGCCCCAGCATTTT. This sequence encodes CSARDADQPQHF.

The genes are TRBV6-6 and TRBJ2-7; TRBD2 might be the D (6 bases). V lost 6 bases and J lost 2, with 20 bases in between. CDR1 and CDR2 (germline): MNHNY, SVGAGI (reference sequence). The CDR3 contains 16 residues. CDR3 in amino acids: CASSPTLLARTYEQYF. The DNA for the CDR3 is TGTGCCAGCAGCCCTACGTTGCTAGCGCGAACCTACGAGCAGTACTTC.

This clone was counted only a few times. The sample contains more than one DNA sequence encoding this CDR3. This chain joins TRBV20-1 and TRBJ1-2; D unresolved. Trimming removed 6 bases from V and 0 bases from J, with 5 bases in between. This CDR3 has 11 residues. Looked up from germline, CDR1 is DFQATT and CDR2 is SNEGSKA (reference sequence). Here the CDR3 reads CSATPNYGYTF. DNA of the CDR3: TGCAGTGCCACACCTAACTATGGCTACACCTTC.

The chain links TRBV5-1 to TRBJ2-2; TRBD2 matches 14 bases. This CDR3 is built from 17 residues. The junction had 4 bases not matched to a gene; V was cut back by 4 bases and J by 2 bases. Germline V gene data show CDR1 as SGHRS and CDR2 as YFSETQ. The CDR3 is CASSAGLAGVNTGELFF. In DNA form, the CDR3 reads TGCGCCAGCAGCGCGGGACTAGCGGGAGTTAACACCGGGGAGCTGTTTTTT.

In nucleotides, the CDR3 is TGTGCCAGCACCATCTCACGCGGAGAATACAATGAGCAGTTCTTC. Its translation is CASTISRGEYNEQFF. This chain joins TRBV6-5 and TRBJ2-1; D gene uncertain. The CDR3 spans 15 residues. CDR1 and CDR2 (germline): MNHEY, SVGAGI. Deletions cut 7 bases from V and 4 bases from J, with 17 bases between.

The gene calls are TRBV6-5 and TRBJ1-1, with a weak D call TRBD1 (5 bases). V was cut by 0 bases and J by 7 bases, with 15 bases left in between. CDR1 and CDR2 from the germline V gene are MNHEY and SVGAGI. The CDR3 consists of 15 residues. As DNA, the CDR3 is TGTGCCAGCAGTTACTCGAGGGCTTCGGGGGTTGAAGCTTTCTTT. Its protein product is CASSYSRASGVEAFF.

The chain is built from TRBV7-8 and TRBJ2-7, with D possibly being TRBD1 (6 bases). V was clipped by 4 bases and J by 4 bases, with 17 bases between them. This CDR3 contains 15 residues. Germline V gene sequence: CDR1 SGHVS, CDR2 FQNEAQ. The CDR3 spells CASSSNTGPLYEQYF. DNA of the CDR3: TGTGCCAGCAGCTCTAACACAGGGCCCCTATACGAGCAGTACTTC.